A single sample gave rise to the 20 T cell receptor beta chains below, sequenced in a study of T-cell reconstitution after alpha-beta-depleted transplantation in children. The authors prepared the TCRbeta library with unique molecular identifiers. MiXCR, run by TCRdb on the PCR reads, gives a single entry per CDR3 protein. The sample shows some 830,000 distinct CDR3 sequences, 15% to 20% of them seen only once. The sample here was PBMCs, mostly from graft donor cells, taken 360 days after TCRalphabeta/CD19-depleted stem cell transplant. These receptors came from a male patient between 10 and 17 years old who had a stem cell transplant for acute lymphoblastic leukemia, so the T cells may come from the graft donor.

The chain is built from TRBV20-1 and TRBJ2-7, with D possibly being TRBD2 (5 bases). This CDR3 has 15 residues. The germline V gene encodes CDR1 DFQATT and CDR2 SNEGSKA (reference sequence). V was cut by 1 base and J by 4 bases, with 17 bases left in between. The CDR3 bases are TGCAGTGCTAGAGTCCAAACCCGAGGGTTTTACGAGCAGTACTTC. Translated, it gives CSARVQTRGFYEQYF.

There are a few counts of this clonotype. V gene TRBV4-1 combines with J gene TRBJ2-6; unclear D gene. V shed 1 base and J shed 1 base, with 8 bases lying between them. CDR1 and CDR2 from the germline V gene are MGHRA and YSYEKL. This CDR3 has 16 amino acids. CDR3: CASSQAGFSGANVLTF. CDR3 sequence (DNA): TGCGCCAGCAGCCAAGCCGGGTTTTCTGGGGCCAACGTCCTGACTTTC.

V is TRBV5-1 and J is TRBJ2-7, with 8 bases fitting TRBD1. The ends lost 2 bases at V and 5 bases at J; junction bases unmatched: 12. Per germline, CDR1 SGHRS and CDR2 YFSETQ. The CDR3 has 16 residues. CDR3 coding DNA: TGCGCCAGCAGCTTCGAACCGTCCAGGGGGCTCAACGAGCAGTACTTC. It specifies CASSFEPSRGLNEQYF. Full variable domain (rest looked up from reference TRBV5-1 and TRBJ2-7): KAGVTQTPRYLIKTRGQQVTLSCSPISGHRSVSWYQQTPGQGLQFLFEYFSETQRNKGNFPGRFSGRQFSNSRSEMNVSTLELGDSALYLCASSFEPSRGLNEQYFGPGTRLTVT.

This clonotype was seen a few times. The rearrangement uses TRBV12-3 or TRBV12-4 and TRBJ2-2; 9 bases align to TRBD2. The V and J ends lost 7 bases and 6 bases, in that order; junction bases with no gene match: 6. CDR3 length equals 14 residues. CDR3: CASKGSGRPGELFF. DNA of the CDR3: TGTGCCAGCAAGGGTAGCGGGAGACCCGGGGAGCTGTTTTTT.

This clonotype was seen only a few times. J is TRBJ2-3 and V is TRBV11-1; a weak D match, TRBD2 (6 bases). The CDR3 is made up of 18 amino acids. V dropped 5 bases and J dropped 2 bases, with 23 bases sitting between them. The germline V gene encodes CDR1 SGHAT and CDR2 FQDESV (reference sequence). The CDR3 loop reads CASSPHFGGFLLTDTQYF. CDR3 nucleotide sequence: TGTGCCAGCAGCCCCCATTTTGGAGGGTTCCTACTCACAGATACGCAGTATTTT.

In this sample, this clonotype turned up a few times. The chain has TRBV27 and TRBJ1-4; 9 bases are shared with TRBD1. This CDR3 contains 15 residues. Trimming took 5 bases from V and 4 from J; bases not matched to a gene: 5. CDR1 is MNHEY, CDR2 SMNVEV, per germline (reference sequence). The CDR3 DNA follows: TGTGCCAGCAGTCCGACAGGGGGAGGTAATGAAAAACTGTTTTTT. It specifies CASSPTGGGNEKLFF.

The chain links TRBV12-3 or TRBV12-4 to TRBJ1-1, with 7 bases fitting TRBD1. There are 15 residues in the CDR3. V lost 6 bases and J lost 5; bases outside the gene matches: 12. CDR3 nucleotide sequence: TGTGCCAGCAGCTTTGGGGGGACAGCAGTGACTGAAGCTTTCTTT. It codes for CASSFGGTAVTEAFF.

The V gene is TRBV12-3 or TRBV12-4, the J gene TRBJ2-7, with no clear D. V was clipped by 3 bases and J by 4 bases, with 13 bases between them. The CDR3 loop spans 14 amino acids. The CDR3 nucleotides read TGTGCCAGCAGTTTCCACCCGTCCTCTTACGAGCAGTACTTC. Amino acid sequence: CASSFHPSSYEQYF.

In this sample, this clonotype turned up a few times. This chain joins TRBV19 and TRBJ1-2; D unclear. V lost 4 bases, J lost 5 bases, and 14 bases lay in between. The germline gives CDR1 LNHDA, CDR2 SQIVND (reference sequence). The CDR3 length is 14 residues. The CDR3 DNA reads TGTGCCAGTAGTAATCGGGGTCCACCTTATGGCTACACCTTC. Its translation: CASSNRGPPYGYTF.

V gene TRBV15 combines with J gene TRBJ2-5; D perhaps matches TRBD2 (5 bases). Germline CDR1 is LNHNV and CDR2 is YYDKDF (reference sequence). With 6 bases removed from V and 5 bases from J, the gap between germline ends came to 13 bases. The length of the CDR3 is 13 residues. This chain's CDR3 is CATSFGLQETQYF. Written as DNA, the CDR3 is TGTGCCACCAGTTTCGGACTCCAGGAGACCCAGTACTTC.

The chain links TRBV7-9 to TRBJ1-1, with D unresolved. Germline lookup yields CDR1 SEHNR and CDR2 FQNEAQ (reference sequence). The V gene lost 8 bases and the J gene lost 0 bases, with 19 bases spanning the gap. The CDR3 length is 16 residues. The CDR3 spells CASLPPTGYMNTEAFF. CDR3 coding DNA: TGTGCCAGCCTCCCGCCAACCGGGTACATGAACACTGAAGCTTTCTTT.

This clonotype was counted at least ten times. This chain uses TRBV9 with TRBJ2-1; D gene unclear. V was clipped by 0 bases and J by 2 bases, with 9 bases between them. CDR1 is SGDLS and CDR2 is YYNGEE in the germline V gene. The CDR3 is 15 residues long. The CDR3 DNA follows: TGTGCCAGCAGCGTAGGTCTGACTCCCTACAATGAGCAGTTCTTC. Amino acid sequence: CASSVGLTPYNEQFF.

The table lists this clonotype with a few counts. V is TRBV12-3 or TRBV12-4 and J is TRBJ2-7, with D possibly matching TRBD2 (6 bases). V lost 2 bases and J 3 bases, leaving 11 bases between the germline ends. This CDR3 spans 14 amino acids. The CDR3 region is CASSLSRRDYEQYF. CDR3 sequence (DNA): TGTGCCAGCAGTTTAAGTCGGCGGGACTACGAGCAGTACTTC.

This clonotype was seen a handful of times. The CDR3 ends on some other residue instead of the conserved phenylalanine or tryptophan, so this is likely a read error. It is unclear where the CDR3 begins or ends on the DNA, so no DNA is shown, and the CDR3 is as TCRdb lists it. This chain links TRBV21-1 with TRBJ1-1. TRBV21-1 is marked as a pseudogene. The CDR3 spans 10 amino acids, including both terminal residues. CDR3 in amino acids: CASSSHPSGR.

The V gene is TRBV12-3 or TRBV12-4, the J gene TRBJ2-1, with D perhaps TRBD2 (5 bases). There are 14 residues in the CDR3. Trimming took off 0 bases at V and 8 bases at J, with 11 bases between the two ends. The CDR3 DNA follows: TGTGCCAGCAGTTTAGCGCGGGTCGACCATGAGCAGTTCTTC. Amino acid sequence: CASSLARVDHEQFF.

Comments on this clonotype: A clone one base away is much larger, so this may be a read error. CDR3 DNA: TGTGCCAGCAGACCCACAGATCCCTCCTACGAGCAGTACTTC. It yields the protein CASRPTDPSYEQYF. This chain connects TRBV12-3 or TRBV12-4 to TRBJ2-7; D remains unclear. Trimming removed 6 bases from V and 0 bases from J, with 12 bases in between. The CDR3 spans 14 residues.

This rearrangement joins TRBV2 to TRBJ1-5; tentatively, D is TRBD1 (6 bases). Trimming shortened V by 7 bases and J by 0 bases, and 25 bases separated the two germline ends. This CDR3 comprises 19 residues. Germline V CDR1 and CDR2: SNHLY, FYNNEI. The CDR3 nucleotides read TGTGCCAGCAAATATGACAGGACAAGCGTCATTGATAGCAATCAGCCCCAGCATTTT. Translation: CASKYDRTSVIDSNQPQHF.

The chain has TRBV2 and TRBJ2-1; 10 bases are a match to TRBD2. Germline CDR1 is SNHLY and CDR2 is FYNNEI. The CDR3 loop spans 17 amino acids. V was pared by 3 bases and J by 5 bases, with 10 bases of the junction left unmatched. CDR3: CASSDTSGDVLDNEQFF. The CDR3 region has the DNA TGTGCCAGCAGTGACACTAGCGGGGACGTTCTTGACAATGAGCAGTTCTTC.

This clonotype was detected only a few times. The chain joins TRBV6-1 to TRBJ2-5, with unresolved D. The CDR3 is 14 residues long. V lost 5 bases and J 4 bases, leaving 14 bases between the germline ends. Per the germline V gene, CDR1 is MNHNS and CDR2 is SASEGT. CDR3 DNA: TGTGCCAGCAGTCGACACCTCTTAGGAGAGACCCAGTACTTC. It translates to CASSRHLLGETQYF.

This clonotype was detected many times. J is TRBJ2-2 and V is TRBV6-1; 7 positions match TRBD1. The V segment lost 6 bases and the J segment 6 bases; nucleotides outside the gene matches: 4. CDR1 and CDR2 from the germline V gene are MNHNS and SASEGT. This CDR3 region has 13 residues. This CDR3 reads CASRTGFAGELFF. The CDR3 DNA reads as TGTGCCAGCAGGACAGGGTTCGCCGGGGAGCTGTTTTTT.